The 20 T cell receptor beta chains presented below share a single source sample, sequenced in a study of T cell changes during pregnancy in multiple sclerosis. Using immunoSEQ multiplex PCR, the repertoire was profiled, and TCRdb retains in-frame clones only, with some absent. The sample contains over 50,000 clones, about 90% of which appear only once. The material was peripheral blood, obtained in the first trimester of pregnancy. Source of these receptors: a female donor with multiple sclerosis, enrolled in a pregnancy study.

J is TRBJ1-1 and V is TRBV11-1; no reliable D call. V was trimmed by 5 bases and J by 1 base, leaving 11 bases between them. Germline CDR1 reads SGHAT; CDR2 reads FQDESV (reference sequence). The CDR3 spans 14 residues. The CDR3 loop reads CASSPRGSNTEAFF. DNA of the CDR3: TGTGCCAGCAGCCCACGCGGCTCGAACACTGAAGCTTTCTTT.

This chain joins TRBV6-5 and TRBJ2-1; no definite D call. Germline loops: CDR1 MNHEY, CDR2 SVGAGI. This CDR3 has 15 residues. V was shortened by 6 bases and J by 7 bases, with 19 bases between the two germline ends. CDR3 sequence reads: CASSPKWSLANEQFF. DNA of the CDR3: TGTGCCAGCAGCCCAAAATGGTCCCTGGCAAATGAGCAGTTCTTC.

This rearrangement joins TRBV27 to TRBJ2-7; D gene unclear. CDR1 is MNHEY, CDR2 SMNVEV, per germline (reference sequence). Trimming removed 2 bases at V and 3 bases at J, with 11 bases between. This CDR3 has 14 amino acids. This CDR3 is CASSLKSLGYEQYF. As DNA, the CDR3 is TGTGCCAGCAGTTTAAAGAGTCTTGGCTACGAGCAGTACTTC.

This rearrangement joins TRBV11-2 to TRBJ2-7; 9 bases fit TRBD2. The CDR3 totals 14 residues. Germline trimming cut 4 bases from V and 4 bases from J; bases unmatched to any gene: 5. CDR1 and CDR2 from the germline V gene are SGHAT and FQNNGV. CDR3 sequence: CASSSGTSLYEQYF. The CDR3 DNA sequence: TGTGCCAGCAGCTCCGGGACTAGCCTATACGAGCAGTACTTC. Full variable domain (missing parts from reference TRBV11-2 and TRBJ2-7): EAGVAQSPRYKIIEKRQSVAFWCNPISGHATLYWYQQILGQGPKLLIQFQNNGVVDDSQLPKDRFSAERLKGVDSTLKIQPAKLEDSAVYLCASSSGTSLYEQYFGPGTRLTVT.

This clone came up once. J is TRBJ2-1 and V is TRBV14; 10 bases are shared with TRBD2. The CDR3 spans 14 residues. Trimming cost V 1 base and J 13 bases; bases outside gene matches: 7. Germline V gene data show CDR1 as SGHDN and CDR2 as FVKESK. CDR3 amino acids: CASSQVRAGGGQFF. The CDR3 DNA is TGTGCCAGCAGCCAAGTGAGAGCGGGAGGGGGCCAGTTCTTC.

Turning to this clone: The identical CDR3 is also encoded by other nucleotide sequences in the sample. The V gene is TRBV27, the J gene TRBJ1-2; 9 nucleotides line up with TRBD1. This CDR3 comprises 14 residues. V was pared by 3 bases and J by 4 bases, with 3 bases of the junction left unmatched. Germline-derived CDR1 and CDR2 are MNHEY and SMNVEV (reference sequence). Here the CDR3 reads CASSFNRGRYGYTF. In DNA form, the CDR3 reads TGTGCCAGCAGTTTCAACAGGGGGCGCTATGGCTACACCTTC.

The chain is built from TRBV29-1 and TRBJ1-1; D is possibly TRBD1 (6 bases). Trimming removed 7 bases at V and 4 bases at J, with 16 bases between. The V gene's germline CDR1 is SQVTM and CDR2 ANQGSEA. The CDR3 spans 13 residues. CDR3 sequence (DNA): TGCAGCGCCCTAGACAGGTATACCACTGAAGCTTTCTTT. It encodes CSALDRYTTEAFF.

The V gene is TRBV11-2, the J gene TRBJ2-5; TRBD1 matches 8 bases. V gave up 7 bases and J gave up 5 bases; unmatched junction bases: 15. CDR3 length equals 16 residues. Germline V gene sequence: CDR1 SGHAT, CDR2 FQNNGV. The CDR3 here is CASNPPAGRGLETQYF. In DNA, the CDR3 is TGTGCCAGCAACCCCCCGGCGGGCAGGGGGCTGGAGACCCAGTACTTC.

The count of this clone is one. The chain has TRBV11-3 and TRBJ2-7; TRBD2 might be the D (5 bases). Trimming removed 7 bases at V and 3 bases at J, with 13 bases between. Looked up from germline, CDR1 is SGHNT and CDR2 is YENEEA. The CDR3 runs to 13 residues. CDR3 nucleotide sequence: TGTGCCAGCACCCGGGCCGGGGTCTACGAGCAGTACTTC. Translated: CASTRAGVYEQYF.

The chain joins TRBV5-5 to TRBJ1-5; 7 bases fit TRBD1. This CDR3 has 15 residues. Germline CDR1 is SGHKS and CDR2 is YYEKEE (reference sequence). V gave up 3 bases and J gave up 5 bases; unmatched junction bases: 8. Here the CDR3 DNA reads TGTGCCAGCAGCTCCTCCGGACAGGCCCATCAGCCCCAGCATTTT. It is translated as CASSSSGQAHQPQHF.

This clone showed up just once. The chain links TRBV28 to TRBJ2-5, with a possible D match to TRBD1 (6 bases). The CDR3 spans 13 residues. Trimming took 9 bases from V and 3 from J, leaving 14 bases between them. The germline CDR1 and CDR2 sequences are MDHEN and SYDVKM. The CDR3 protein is CASVQGSEETQYF. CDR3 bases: TGTGCCAGTGTCCAGGGGAGTGAAGAGACCCAGTACTTC.

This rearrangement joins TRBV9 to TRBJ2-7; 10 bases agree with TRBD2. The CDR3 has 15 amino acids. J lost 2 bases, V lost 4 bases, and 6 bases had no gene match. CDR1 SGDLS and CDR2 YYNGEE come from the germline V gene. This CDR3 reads CASSPRTSGPYEQYF. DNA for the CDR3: TGTGCCAGCAGCCCCCGGACTAGCGGACCCTACGAGCAGTACTTC.

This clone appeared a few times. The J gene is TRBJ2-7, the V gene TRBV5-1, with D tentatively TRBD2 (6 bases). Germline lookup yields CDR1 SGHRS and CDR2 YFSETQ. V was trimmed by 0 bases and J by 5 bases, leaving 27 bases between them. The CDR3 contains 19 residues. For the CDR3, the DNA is TGCGCCAGCAGCTTGGAGGGATGGGCGGGAACTACCACTTTGCACGAGCAGTACTTC. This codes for CASSLEGWAGTTTLHEQYF.

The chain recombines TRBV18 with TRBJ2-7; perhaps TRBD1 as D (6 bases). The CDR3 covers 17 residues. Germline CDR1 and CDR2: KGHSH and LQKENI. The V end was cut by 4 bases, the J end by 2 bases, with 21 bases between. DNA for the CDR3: TGTGCCAGCTCACTAACGGAAACCGGGACATTAGCCTACGAGCAGTACTTC. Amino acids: CASSLTETGTLAYEQYF.

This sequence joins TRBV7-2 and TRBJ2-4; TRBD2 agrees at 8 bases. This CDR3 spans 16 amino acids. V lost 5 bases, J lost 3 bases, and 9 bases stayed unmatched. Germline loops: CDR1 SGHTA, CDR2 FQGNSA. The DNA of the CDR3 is TGTGCCAGCAGCCCCCGGCGGGAGGACAGCAAAAACATTCAGTACTTC. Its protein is CASSPRREDSKNIQYF.

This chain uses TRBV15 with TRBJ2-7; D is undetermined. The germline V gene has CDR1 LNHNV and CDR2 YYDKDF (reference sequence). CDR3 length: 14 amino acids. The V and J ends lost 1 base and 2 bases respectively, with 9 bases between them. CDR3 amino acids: CATSRGASAYEQYF. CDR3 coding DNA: TGTGCCACCAGCAGAGGGGCCAGTGCCTACGAGCAGTACTTC.

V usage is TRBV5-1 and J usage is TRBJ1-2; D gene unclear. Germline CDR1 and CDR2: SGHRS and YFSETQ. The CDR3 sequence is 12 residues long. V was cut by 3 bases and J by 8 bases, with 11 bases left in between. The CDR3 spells CASSSTALGYTF. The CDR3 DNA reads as TGCGCCAGCAGCTCTACCGCCTTGGGCTACACCTTC.

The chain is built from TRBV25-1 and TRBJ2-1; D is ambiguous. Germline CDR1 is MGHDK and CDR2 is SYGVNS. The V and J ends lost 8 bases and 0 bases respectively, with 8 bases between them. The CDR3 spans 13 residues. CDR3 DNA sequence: TGTGCCAGCGTGAGTAGCTCCTACAATGAGCAGTTCTTC. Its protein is CASVSSSYNEQFF.

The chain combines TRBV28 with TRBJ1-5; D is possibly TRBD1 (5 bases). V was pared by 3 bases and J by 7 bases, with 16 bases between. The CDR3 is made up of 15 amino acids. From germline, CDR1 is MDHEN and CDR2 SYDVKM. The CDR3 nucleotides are TGTGCCAGCAGTTTGGTCTCACAGGCAACGCAGCCCCAGCATTTT. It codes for CASSLVSQATQPQHF.

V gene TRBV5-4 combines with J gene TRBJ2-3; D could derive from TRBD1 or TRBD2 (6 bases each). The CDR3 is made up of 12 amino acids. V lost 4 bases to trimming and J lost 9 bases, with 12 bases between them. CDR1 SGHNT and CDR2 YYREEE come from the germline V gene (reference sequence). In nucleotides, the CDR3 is TGTGCCAGCAGCCTGGGGGCGGGAACGCAGTATTTT. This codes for CASSLGAGTQYF.